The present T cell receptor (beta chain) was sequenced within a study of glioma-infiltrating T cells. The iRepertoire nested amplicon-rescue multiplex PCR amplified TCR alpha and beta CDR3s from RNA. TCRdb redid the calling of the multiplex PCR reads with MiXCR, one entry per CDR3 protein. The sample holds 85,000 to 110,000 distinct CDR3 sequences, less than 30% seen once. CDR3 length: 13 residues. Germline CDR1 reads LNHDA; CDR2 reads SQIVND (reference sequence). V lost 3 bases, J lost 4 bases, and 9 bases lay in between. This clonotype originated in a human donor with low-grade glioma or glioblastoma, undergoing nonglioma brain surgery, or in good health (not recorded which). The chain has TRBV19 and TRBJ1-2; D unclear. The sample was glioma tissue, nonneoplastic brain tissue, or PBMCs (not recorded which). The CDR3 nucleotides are TGTGCCAGTAGTATCGGCCCGAGCTATGGCTACACCTTC. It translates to CASSIGPSYGYTF.